Below, 4 T cell receptor beta chains from the same sample are listed, as sequenced in a study of T cells in Graves' hyperthyroidism and ophthalmopathy. The TCR beta CDR3 regions underwent amplification using RNA transcripts as the source. When the TCR CDR3 underwent first-round RT-PCR, the HTBI primer set was used. TCRdb ran MiXCR on the multiplex PCR reads and lists one entry per CDR3 protein. The sample lists about 620,000 distinct CDR3 sequences, roughly 16% occurring once. The sample comprised blood. Receptors originate from a woman aged 30 to 39 with Graves' hyperthyroidism.

This clonotype was recorded a few times. The chain recombines TRBV20-1 with TRBJ2-4; TRBD2 agrees at 10 bases. Germline-derived CDR1 and CDR2 are DFQATT and SNEGSKA (reference sequence). V trimming: 3 bases; J trimming: 0 bases; junction bases outside the gene matches: 14. There are 19 residues in the CDR3. CDR3 residues: CSARPASGRRWGAKNIQYF. The CDR3 coding sequence is TGCAGTGCTAGGCCGGCTAGCGGGAGAAGATGGGGAGCCAAAAACATTCAGTACTTC.

This clonotype turned up a few times. The chain recombines TRBV7-9 with TRBJ2-7; 7 positions agree with TRBD1. Germline V gene data show CDR1 as SEHNR and CDR2 as FQNEAQ (reference sequence). Trimming removed 5 bases from V and 6 bases from J; junction bases left unmatched: 10. There are 14 residues in the CDR3. The CDR3 DNA follows: TGTGCCAGCAGCCTAACCGGGACAGAGAGCGAGCAGTACTTC. Translated, it gives CASSLTGTESEQYF.

This chain uses TRBV12-3 or TRBV12-4 with TRBJ2-1; TRBD2 matches 14 bases. After removal of 6 bases from V and 10 bases from J, the junction contained 8 bases not matched to a gene. The CDR3 totals 15 residues. CDR3 protein: CASSDGLAGGREQFF. DNA for the CDR3: TGTGCCAGCAGCGATGGACTAGCGGGAGGTCGCGAGCAGTTCTTC.

The chain employs TRBV10-3 and TRBJ2-5; D could derive from TRBD1 or TRBD2 (5 bases each). The CDR3 consists of 14 residues. Germline lookup yields CDR1 ENHRY and CDR2 SYGVKD. Trimming removed 7 bases from V and 5 bases from J, with 17 bases in between. CDR3 amino acids: CAIKGGGDGETQYF. The DNA of the CDR3 is TGTGCCATCAAGGGTGGGGGAGATGGTGAGACCCAGTACTTC.